The rows below give T cell receptor beta chains drawn from one sample of a study of cytomegalovirus exposure and HLA in healthy donors. The repertoire was sequenced with immunoSEQ multiplex PCR; TCRdb's copy has only in-frame clones and lacks some. Among about 330,000 clones listed, 87% were seen once. The source material was PBMCs. Receptors were obtained from a woman aged 25-40 years in good health and CMV-seropositive. Both conserved end residues are trimmed from each CDR3.

v_gene	j_gene	CDR3aa
TRBV7-2	TRBJ2-2	ASSLGWNTGELF
TRBV27	TRBJ2-3	ASSPTRGPTDTQY
TRBV11-3	TRBJ2-7	ASSLEVGYEQY
TRBV7-2	TRBJ2-1	ASSFPGLANNNEQF
TRBV4-2	TRBJ2-1	ASSRGQASGEYNEQF
TRBV4-2	TRBJ1-5	ASSQGSGENQPQH
TRBV28	TRBJ2-7	ASSPGGGPTYEQY
TRBV5-4	TRBJ2-7	ASSLGGQYYEQY
TRBV27	TRBJ1-1	ASSSGRGTEAF
TRBV5-1	TRBJ2-3	ASSPAGPPTDTQY
TRBV27	TRBJ2-7	ASSFGEGTHEQY
TRBV30	TRBJ1-3	AWTGGPRGNTIY
TRBV7-2	TRBJ2-4	ASSPYFSGGKNIQY
TRBV30	TRBJ1-5	AWSPNLQEPQH
TRBV6-5	TRBJ2-7	ASNTRDRGSYEQY
TRBV30	TRBJ1-3	AWSQSSGNTIY
TRBV28	TRBJ2-7	ARDLNSTYEQY
TRBV30	TRBJ2-2	AWKSGTGGPGELF
TRBV7-6	TRBJ1-1	ASRHMGAF
TRBV7-6	TRBJ2-2	ASSLVPGWSGELF
TRBV27	TRBJ2-1	AARAAASTYNEQF
TRBV6-1	TRBJ2-1	ASSGGMTPGWDEQF
TRBV5-8	TRBJ1-2	ASSLRINYGYT
TRBV25-1	TRBJ2-5	ASSASGRAQTQY
TRBV14	TRBJ1-2	ASSQGYKVDGYT
TRBV29-1	TRBJ1-2	SVGDSLYGYT
TRBV5-1	TRBJ1-4	ASSLPQGEEKLF
TRBV5-4	TRBJ1-1	ASSYSGQKTEAF
TRBV4-2	TRBJ1-5	ASSQVSNQPQH
TRBV5-1	TRBJ2-4	ASSITGTGLAKNIQY
TRBV6-5	TRBJ1-2	ASRVTGNYGYT
TRBV28	TRBJ1-5	ASSSRDNQPQH
TRBV9	TRBJ2-3	ASSPRPTDTQY
TRBV7-8	TRBJ2-7	ASSLGGLAGVYEQY
TRBV5-1	TRBJ1-2	ASSRGQGYGYT
TRBV18	TRBJ2-5	ASSRVSETQY
TRBV7-9	TRBJ1-1	ASSFSQYRGTEAF
TRBV6-1	TRBJ1-4	ASRLDRRNEKLF
TRBV4-1	TRBJ1-3	ASSPTVSGNTIY
TRBV30	TRBJ1-4	AWSVPGEGDEKLF
TRBV30	TRBJ2-7	AWNSGGSYEQY
TRBV7-9	TRBJ2-2	ASSLISAGELF
TRBV4-1	TRBJ2-5	ASSQLVGGLETQY
TRBV4-3	TRBJ1-1	ASSPGQGLNTEAF
TRBV4-3	TRBJ1-6	ASSGDTYNSPLH
TRBV29-1	TRBJ2-1	SVDGGGGIIDEQF
TRBV27	TRBJ1-4	ASKGQDSLNEKLF
TRBV28	TRBJ1-1	ASILQGDTEAF
TRBV2	TRBJ1-1	ASSSILGNTEAF
TRBV2	TRBJ2-7	AATRGYSSYEQY
TRBV18	TRBJ2-4	ASSPLGVLAKNIQY
TRBV28	TRBJ2-2	ASSLSGSSPGELF
TRBV6-5	TRBJ2-2	ASSYPGRGNTGELF
TRBV5-6	TRBJ2-1	ASSLETEQF
TRBV2	TRBJ1-1	ASSDYRAL
TRBV6-6	TRBJ2-1	ASSYVINEQF
TRBV14	TRBJ2-7	ASSQERNSEY
TRBV7-9	TRBJ2-1	ASSPGGASDEQF